Presented here are 14 T cell receptor beta chains from one specimen sequenced in a study of identical twins. TCRdb recomputed calls from the 5' RACE reads with MiXCR, one row per CDR3 protein. The sample yields 1.5 million to 2 million distinct CDR3 sequences, more than 30% seen once. Material for sequencing was cord blood. The receptor set was obtained from a newborn girl in good health.

This clonotype has ten or more counts. CDR3 loop: CASSPIEVTQYF. The CDR3 coding sequence is TGCGCCAGCAGCCCTATAGAGGTGACCCAGTACTTC. This chain links TRBV5-1 with TRBJ2-5; D unresolved. CDR3 size: 12 residues. Looked up from germline, CDR1 is SGHRS and CDR2 is YFSETQ. The germline V and J ends were trimmed by 4 bases and 7 bases, with 11 bases remaining between them. Filled out from reference TRBV5-1 and TRBJ2-5, the complete variable domain reads KAGVTQTPRYLIKTRGQQVTLSCSPISGHRSVSWYQQTPGQGLQFLFEYFSETQRNKGNFPGRFSGRQFSNSRSEMNVSTLELGDSALYLCASSPIEVTQYFGPGTRLLVL.

This rearrangement joins TRBV6-1 to TRBJ1-4, with D perhaps matching TRBD1 (5 bases). The germline gives CDR1 MNHNS, CDR2 SASEGT. The CDR3 sequence is 16 residues long. V shed 1 base and J shed 7 bases, with 16 bases lying between them. For the CDR3, the DNA is TGTGCCAGCAGTGAAGTCTGGGGCAGGCGGGGTGAAAAACTGTTTTTT. It is translated as CASSEVWGRRGEKLFF.

This clonotype was detected a few times. The chain recombines TRBV6-5 with TRBJ1-5; TRBD1 agrees at 8 bases. The J segment lost 6 bases and the V segment lost 2 bases, leaving 3 bases of the junction unmatched. This CDR3 has 14 amino acids. The germline V gene encodes CDR1 MNHEY and CDR2 SVGAGI. CDR3 sequence reads: CASSYTDRAQPQHF. For the CDR3, the DNA is TGTGCCAGCAGTTACACGGACAGGGCTCAGCCCCAGCATTTT.

In its sample, this clonotype was seen a few times. CDR3 amino acids: CAIASFSRGGEQYF. CDR3 bases: TGTGCCATCGCAAGTTTCAGTAGGGGAGGGGAGCAGTACTTC. The V and J genes are TRBV10-3 and TRBJ2-7; 7 nucleotides agree with TRBD2. Germline V CDR1 and CDR2: ENHRY, SYGVKD. The CDR3 spans 14 residues. The V gene end was trimmed by 8 bases and the J gene end by 7 bases; junction bases not matched to a gene: 14.

The J gene is TRBJ2-4, the V gene TRBV20-1, with 7 bases lining up with TRBD1. Matching the DNA end better, TRBJ2-7 makes the J call doubtful. There are 12 residues in the CDR3. Germline values: CDR1 DFQATT, CDR2 SNEGSKA (reference sequence). The CDR3 bases are TGCAGTGCTAGGAGGGGGCGGTCCGAGCAGTACTTC. The encoded protein is CSARRGRSEQYF.

This rearrangement joins TRBV12-3 or TRBV12-4 to TRBJ2-1; D tentatively fits TRBD1 or TRBD2 (5 bases each). The CDR3 totals 10 residues. Trimming pared 8 bases from V and 13 bases from J, leaving 12 bases between. The CDR3 region has the DNA TGTGCCAGCGCCCTGGGACCCCAGTTCTTC. Amino acids: CASALGPQFF.

Turning to this clonotype: Being one base from a much bigger clone, this may be a read error. The chain has TRBV4-2 and TRBJ2-1, with 7 bases fitting TRBD2. The germline CDR1 and CDR2 sequences are LGHNA and YNFKEQ. The CDR3 extends over 15 amino acids. The CDR3 DNA reads TGTGCCAGCAGCCAAGTCCTAGCGGACTACAATGAGCAGTTATTC. Translated, it gives CASSQVLADYNEQLF.

J is TRBJ2-3 and V is TRBV20-1, with D uncertain. The CDR3 is 11 residues long. Looked up from germline, CDR1 is DFQATT and CDR2 is SNEGSKA (reference sequence). The V end was cut by 6 bases, the J end by 7 bases, with 11 bases between. The CDR3 nucleotides read TGCAGTGCCGGCGGTGTGAATACGCAGTATTTT. Protein product: CSAGGVNTQYF.

This clonotype appeared a single time. The rearrangement uses TRBV24-1 and TRBJ2-7; D might be TRBD2 (5 bases). This CDR3 contains 13 residues. CDR1 and CDR2 from the germline V gene are KGHDR and SFDVKD. The CDR3 here is CVASLAGVYEQYF. The CDR3 DNA sequence: TGTGTCGCCTCATTAGCCGGGGTATACGAGCAGTACTTC.

This chain links TRBV28 with TRBJ1-2; 7 bases agree with TRBD1. The junction had 12 bases not matched to a gene; V was cut back by 5 bases and J by 6 bases. Germline V gene data show CDR1 as MDHEN and CDR2 as SYDVKM. The CDR3 sequence is 15 residues long. The CDR3 here is CASSPADRKDNGYTF. CDR3 bases: TGTGCCAGCAGTCCAGCGGACAGGAAAGATAATGGCTACACCTTC.

This clonotype was observed a few times. V usage is TRBV25-1 and J usage is TRBJ1-1; D gene unclear. The CDR3 has 13 amino acids. Germline CDR1 is MGHDK and CDR2 is SYGVNS. V was shortened by 4 bases and J by 1 base, with 7 bases between the two germline ends. The CDR3 sequence: CASSGLRNTEAFF. The CDR3 DNA follows: TGTGCCAGCAGTGGCCTGAGGAACACTGAAGCTTTCTTT.

The J gene is TRBJ1-1, the V gene TRBV7-9, with D perhaps matching TRBD1 (5 bases). CDR3 length: 16 residues. Germline assignment: CDR1 SEHNR and CDR2 FQNEAQ (reference sequence). Trimming removed 0 bases at V and 4 bases at J, with 15 bases between. The CDR3 DNA reads TGTGCCAGCAGCTTAGCGGAGATACGGGACGGCACTGAAGCTTTCTTT. Its protein is CASSLAEIRDGTEAFF. Full variable domain (missing parts from reference TRBV7-9 and TRBJ1-1): DTGVSQNPRHKITKRGQNVTFRCDPISEHNRLYWYRQTLGQGPEFLTYFQNEAQLEKSRLLSDRFSAERPKGSFSTLEIQRTEQGDSAMYLCASSLAEIRDGTEAFFGQGTRLTVV.

In this sample, this clonotype turned up a few times. The rearrangement joins TRBV11-1 to TRBJ2-7; 7 bases map to TRBD2. The CDR3 consists of 15 residues. J was trimmed by 2 bases and V by 5 bases; bases with no gene match: 9. The germline CDR1 and CDR2 sequences are SGHAT and FQDESV (reference sequence). CDR3 sequence (DNA): TGTGCCAGCAGCAAACCGGGACTATGGACCTACGAGCAGTACTTC. As protein: CASSKPGLWTYEQYF.

This chain joins TRBV20-1 and TRBJ2-1, with TRBD2 matching 7 bases. V was pared by 6 bases and J by 4 bases, with 9 bases of the junction left unmatched. Germline CDR1 reads DFQATT; CDR2 reads SNEGSKA (reference sequence). This CDR3 is 14 amino acids long. The CDR3 loop is CSAAPRRGYNEQFF. In DNA, the CDR3 is TGCAGTGCCGCCCCCCGGCGGGGGTACAATGAGCAGTTCTTC.